Below are 3 T cell receptor beta chains sequenced from a single sample in a study of T cell responses to AZD1222 COVID-19 vaccine. Here immunoSEQ multiplex PCR was the method, and the copy in TCRdb shows in-frame clones only, minus some. The sample lists 160,000 or so clones, 85% to 95% occurring once. The sequenced sample was peripheral blood, obtained 28 days after the second AZD1222 dose. The receptors derive from an adult who received the AZD1222 COVID-19 vaccine.

The chain carries TRBV5-5 and TRBJ2-1, with 12 bases matching TRBD2. The CDR3 extends over 16 amino acids. The ends lost 3 bases at V and 4 bases at J; junction bases unmatched: 5. Per germline, CDR1 SGHKS and CDR2 YYEKEE (reference sequence). This CDR3 reads CASSSYGLAGYNEQFF. CDR3 bases: TGTGCCAGCAGCTCTTACGGACTAGCGGGGTACAATGAGCAGTTCTTC.

As to this clone: One end of the junction does not line up with germline, which may come from a read error. The CDR3 nucleotides are TGTGCCATCAGTGAGGAGGGGTCCATGACAGTCTTC. Amino acids: CAISEEGSMTVF. The chain couples TRBV10-3 to TRBJ1-2, with D tentatively TRBD1 (5 bases). Germline V gene data show CDR1 as ENHRY and CDR2 as SYGVKD. The CDR3 has 12 residues.

The rearrangement links TRBV28 to TRBJ1-4; 9 bases line up with TRBD1. The CDR3 is made up of 17 amino acids. Germline V gene sequence: CDR1 MDHEN, CDR2 SYDVKM. V lost 5 bases to trimming and J lost 0 bases; unmatched junction nucleotides: 7. The CDR3 DNA is TGTGCCAGCAGTCCCGGGACAGGGTTTGCAACTAATGAAAAACTGTTTTTT. Encoded protein: CASSPGTGFATNEKLFF.